This entry lists 8 T cell receptor beta chains sequenced from one sample in a study of identical twins. MiXCR, applied by TCRdb to the 5' RACE reads, yields one record per CDR3 protein. Found here are more than 400,000 distinct CDR3 sequences, 15% of them singletons; the top ten hold 0.44%. This sample also belongs to another study, concerning yellow fever vaccine responses in identical twins.

Material: CD4+ T cells sorted from blood. The receptors shown here come from a woman aged 18-35 years in good health.

This clonotype showed up just a few times. The chain combines TRBV10-2 with TRBJ2-7; 7 bases line up with TRBD1. V shed 6 bases, J shed 6 bases, and the junction held 5 bases outside the gene matches. The CDR3 runs 12 residues. From germline, CDR1 is WSHSY and CDR2 SAAADI. The CDR3 region is CASSAQGFEQYV. CDR3 sequence (DNA): TGCGCCAGCAGCGCACAGGGGTTCGAGCAGTACGTC.

The genes are TRBV29-1 and TRBJ2-3, with 10 bases that match TRBD2. The germline V gene encodes CDR1 SQVTM and CDR2 ANQGSEA. The CDR3 is 16 amino acids. The trim removed 7 bases at V and 6 bases at J, leaving 16 bases unmatched. The chain's CDR3 is CSAQRNPSGSGDTQYF. CDR3 coding DNA: TGCAGCGCCCAACGTAACCCTAGCGGGAGTGGGGATACGCAGTATTTT.

CDR3 coding DNA: TGCAGTGCCCTCAGCGGGAGATCTGATGAGCAGTTCTTC. Its translation: CSALSGRSDEQFF. This sequence joins TRBV20-1 and TRBJ2-1, with TRBD2 matching 8 bases. Per germline, CDR1 DFQATT and CDR2 SNEGSKA (reference sequence). The CDR3 contains 13 residues. V was pared by 6 bases and J by 8 bases, with 9 bases of the junction left unmatched.

In this sample, this clonotype turned up many times. This chain connects TRBV12-3 or TRBV12-4 to TRBJ1-5, with D possibly being TRBD1 (6 bases). The germline V and J ends were trimmed by 6 bases and 0 bases, with 12 bases remaining between them. There are 15 residues in the CDR3. CDR3 amino acids: CASRKQGNSNQPQHF. CDR3 bases: TGTGCCAGCAGGAAACAGGGTAATAGCAATCAGCCCCAGCATTTT.

CDR3: CASSLSPSGLAGGPGTQYF. As DNA, the CDR3 is TGTGCCAGCAGTTTATCTCCCTCTGGACTAGCGGGGGGGCCCGGGACCCAGTACTTC. The rearrangement links TRBV28 to TRBJ2-5; 15 bases are a match to TRBD2. The CDR3 runs 19 residues. CDR1 and CDR2 (germline): MDHEN, SYDVKM. V was clipped by 1 base and J by 7 bases; unmatched bases: 13.

The chain has TRBV7-8 and TRBJ2-5, with 7 bases that match TRBD1. With V trimmed by 5 bases and J by 2 bases, 5 bases remained unmatched. The CDR3 consists of 14 residues. Germline lookup yields CDR1 SGHVS and CDR2 FQNEAQ. In nucleotides, the CDR3 is TGTGCCAGCAGCACCCGGGACAGACAAGAGACCCAGTACTTC. Protein sequence: CASSTRDRQETQYF. Supplemented by reference TRBV7-8 and TRBJ2-5, the full variable domain reads GAGVSQSPRYKVAKRGQDVALRCDPISGHVSLFWYQQALGQGPEFLTYFQNEAQLDKSGLPSDRFFAERPEGSVSTLKIQRTQQEDSAVYLCASSTRDRQETQYFGPGTRLLVL.

The rearrangement uses TRBV20-1 and TRBJ2-2; no reliable D call. The germline CDR1 and CDR2 sequences are DFQATT and SNEGSKA (reference sequence). V was clipped by 8 bases and J by 2 bases, with 12 bases between them. This CDR3 region has 13 residues. The CDR3 reads CSLGQINTGELFF. The CDR3 nucleotides read TGCAGTCTAGGGCAGATAAACACCGGGGAGCTGTTTTTT.

CDR3 sequence reads: CSARTLRGSYTF. CDR3 nucleotides: TGCAGCGCTCGAACTCTCAGGGGCAGCTACACCTTC. The chain joins TRBV29-1 to TRBJ1-2; the D gene is possibly TRBD1 (6 bases). From germline, CDR1 is SQVTM and CDR2 ANQGSEA. The CDR3 covers 12 residues. V was cut by 7 bases and J by 9 bases, with 18 bases left in between.